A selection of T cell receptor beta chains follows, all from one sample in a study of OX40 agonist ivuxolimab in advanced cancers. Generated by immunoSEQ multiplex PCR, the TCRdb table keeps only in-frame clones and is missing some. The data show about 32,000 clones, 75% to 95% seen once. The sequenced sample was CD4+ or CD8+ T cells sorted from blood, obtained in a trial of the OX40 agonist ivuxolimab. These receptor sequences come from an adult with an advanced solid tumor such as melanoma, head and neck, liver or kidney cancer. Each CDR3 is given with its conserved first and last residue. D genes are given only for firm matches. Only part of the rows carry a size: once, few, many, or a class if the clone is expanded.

DNA: TGTGCCAGCAGCTCCCAGGGGTCCTCCTACGAGCAGTACTTC
CDR3: CASSSQGSSYEQYF
V: TRBV5-5
D: -
J: TRBJ2-7
size: -

DNA: TGTGCCAGTCGAACGGGGGGTCGGATTGGCACCGGGGAGCTGTTTTTT
CDR3: CASRTGGRIGTGELFF
V: TRBV19
D: TRBD2
J: TRBJ2-2
size: few

DNA: TGCGCCAGCAGCGCGCCCCAAGCCCTAAACAATGAGCAGTTCTTC
CDR3: CASSAPQALNNEQFF
V: TRBV4-1
D: -
J: TRBJ2-1
size: -

DNA: TGTGCCAGCAGTTACTCGGGCAATGAGCAGTTCTTC
CDR3: CASSYSGNEQFF
V: TRBV6-5
D: -
J: TRBJ2-1
size: -

DNA: TGTGCCAGCAGCCCCCGGGGCACCGGGGAGCTGTTTTTT
CDR3: CASSPRGTGELFF
V: TRBV9
D: -
J: TRBJ2-2
size: few

DNA: TGCGCCAGCAGCTCCCACGTAGGGACAGGTAACACTGAAGCTTTCTTT
CDR3: CASSSHVGTGNTEAFF
V: TRBV5-1
D: TRBD1
J: TRBJ1-1
size: -

DNA: TGTGCCACCAGCAGAGGGACAGGGCCATCCTTGGCTGAAGCTTTCTTT
CDR3: CATSRGTGPSLAEAFF
V: TRBV15
D: TRBD1
J: TRBJ1-1
size: -

DNA: TGTGCCAGCAGCTCCACAATAGCGCAAGAGGAGCAGTATTTT
CDR3: CASSSTIAQEEQYF
V: TRBV11-2
D: -
J: TRBJ2-3
size: -

DNA: TGTGCCAGCAGTGTAGGGAGTGGCAATGAGCAGTTCTTC
CDR3: CASSVGSGNEQFF
V: TRBV2
D: -
J: TRBJ2-1
size: -

DNA: TGTGCCAGCAGCGTCGACGGTTACGAGCAGTACTTC
CDR3: CASSVDGYEQYF
V: TRBV9
D: -
J: TRBJ2-7
size: -

DNA: TGTGCCAGCAGCGGCCCTAACAGACAGGGAGGAAACACCATATATTTT
CDR3: CASSGPNRQGGNTIYF
V: TRBV9
D: TRBD1
J: TRBJ1-3
size: once

DNA: TGTGCCAGTAGTGACTGGACAATACCTATTAGCACAGATACGCAGTATTTT
CDR3: CASSDWTIPISTDTQYF
V: TRBV19
D: -
J: TRBJ2-3
size: -

DNA: TGTGCCAGCACCAATTCCTGGTCCTACAATGAGCAGTTCTTC
CDR3: CASTNSWSYNEQFF
V: TRBV11-2
D: -
J: TRBJ2-1
size: -

DNA: TGCAGCGTTGCCGATCTACAGGGGGACTACGAGCAGTACTTC
CDR3: CSVADLQGDYEQYF
V: TRBV29-1
D: TRBD1
J: TRBJ2-7
size: once

DNA: TGCGCCATCAGATTCCTATTACTGAGGGGTTATGGCTACACCTTC
CDR3: CAIRFLLLRGYGYTF
V: TRBV5-1
D: -
J: TRBJ1-2
size: -

DNA: TGTGCCAGCAGTTCCCACTGGACAGGGGAGTTTAGGGGCAATCAGCCCCAGCATTTT
CDR3: CASSSHWTGEFRGNQPQHF
V: TRBV28
D: TRBD1
J: TRBJ1-5
size: once

DNA: TGTGCCAGCAGCCTCCTAAGCGGGATTTCCTACAATGAGCAGTTCTTC
CDR3: CASSLLSGISYNEQFF
V: TRBV27
D: TRBD2
J: TRBJ2-1
size: -

DNA: TGTGCCAGCAGTTTAGACGGTGGAGCCAAAAACATTCAGTACTTC
CDR3: CASSLDGGAKNIQYF
V: TRBV27
D: -
J: TRBJ2-4
size: -

DNA: TGTGCCAGCAGTGAAGAATGGGGGTCTGGGGCCAACGTCCTGACTTTC
CDR3: CASSEEWGSGANVLTF
V: TRBV2
D: -
J: TRBJ2-6
size: -

DNA: TGTGCCAGCAGTTACGGGCGGGGGGCGTTGGAGACCCAGTACTTC
CDR3: CASSYGRGALETQYF
V: TRBV6-5
D: TRBD2
J: TRBJ2-5
size: -

DNA: TGTGCCAGCAGCTTAGAAGCCTCGGGAGGATCGGGCAATCAGCCCCAGCATTTT
CDR3: CASSLEASGGSGNQPQHF
V: TRBV27
D: -
J: TRBJ1-5
size: -

DNA: TGTGCCAGCAGTTTATCGGGGCCGGGAGGGCCAAACAATGAGCAGTTCTTC
CDR3: CASSLSGPGGPNNEQFF
V: TRBV27
D: TRBD2
J: TRBJ2-1
size: -

DNA: TGTGCCAGCAGCGGGGATAGCGGGAACTACGAGCAGTACTTC
CDR3: CASSGDSGNYEQYF
V: TRBV9
D: TRBD2
J: TRBJ2-7
size: few

DNA: TGTGCCAGCAGTGCCTACAGGGAATTCACAGATACGCAGTATTTT
CDR3: CASSAYREFTDTQYF
V: TRBV6-1
D: -
J: TRBJ2-3
size: -

DNA: TGCGCCAGCAGCTTGGTGCAGCGGGAGAGAGGCAATGAGCAGTTCTTC
CDR3: CASSLVQRERGNEQFF
V: TRBV5-1
D: TRBD2
J: TRBJ2-1
size: -

DNA: TGTGCCAGCAGCTTGCTGATCGACCGGACAGGGGGGGTGCAGCCCCAGCATTTT
CDR3: CASSLLIDRTGGVQPQHF
V: TRBV5-8
D: TRBD1
J: TRBJ1-5
size: -

DNA: TGCGCCAGCAGCTGGAGGACTAGCGGGACGACAGATACGCAGTATTTT
CDR3: CASSWRTSGTTDTQYF
V: TRBV5-1
D: TRBD2
J: TRBJ2-3
size: -